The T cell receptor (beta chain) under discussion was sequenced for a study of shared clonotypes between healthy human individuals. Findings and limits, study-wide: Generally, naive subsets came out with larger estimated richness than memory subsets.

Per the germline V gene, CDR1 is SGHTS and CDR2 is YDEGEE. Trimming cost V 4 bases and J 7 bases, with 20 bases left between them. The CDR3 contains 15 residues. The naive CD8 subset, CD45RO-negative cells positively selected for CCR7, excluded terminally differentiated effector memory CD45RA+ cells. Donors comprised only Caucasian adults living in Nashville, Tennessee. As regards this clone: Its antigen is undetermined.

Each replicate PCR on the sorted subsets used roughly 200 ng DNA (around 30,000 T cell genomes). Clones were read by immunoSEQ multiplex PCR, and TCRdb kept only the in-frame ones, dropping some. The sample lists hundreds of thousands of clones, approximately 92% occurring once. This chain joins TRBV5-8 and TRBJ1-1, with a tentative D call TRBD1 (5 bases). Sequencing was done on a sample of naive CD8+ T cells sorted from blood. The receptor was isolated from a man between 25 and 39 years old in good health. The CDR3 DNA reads TGTGCCAGCAGCCGTATCCGGGACTCAGGAGGTGAAGCTTTCTTT. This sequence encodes CASSRIRDSGGEAFF.